This TCR beta chain was retrieved from a study of blood T cell repertoires in COVID-19. This CDR3 region has 15 residues. Germline V lookup: CDR1 MNHEY, CDR2 SVGAGI. Trimming left V 2 bases short and J 7 bases short, with 17 bases between. Study processing details: Researchers report that nucleated cell counts were estimated from reference gene primer amplification. Generated by immunoSEQ multiplex PCR, the TCRdb table keeps only in-frame clones and is missing some. V, J and clone size were drawn from that table, and D and trimming were deduced from the DNA. This repertoire shows some 300,000 clones, around 90% found once; its top ten account for under 1.1%.

V usage is TRBV6-5 and J usage is TRBJ1-2, with a weak D call TRBD1 (6 bases). The sequenced sample was peripheral blood. The clonotype originates from a woman in her thirties or forties with COVID-19, enrolled during active disease. The CDR3 sequence is CASSYGTRSLSGYTF. The CDR3 nucleotides are TGTGCCAGCAGTTACGGGACACGGTCCCTAAGTGGCTACACCTTC.